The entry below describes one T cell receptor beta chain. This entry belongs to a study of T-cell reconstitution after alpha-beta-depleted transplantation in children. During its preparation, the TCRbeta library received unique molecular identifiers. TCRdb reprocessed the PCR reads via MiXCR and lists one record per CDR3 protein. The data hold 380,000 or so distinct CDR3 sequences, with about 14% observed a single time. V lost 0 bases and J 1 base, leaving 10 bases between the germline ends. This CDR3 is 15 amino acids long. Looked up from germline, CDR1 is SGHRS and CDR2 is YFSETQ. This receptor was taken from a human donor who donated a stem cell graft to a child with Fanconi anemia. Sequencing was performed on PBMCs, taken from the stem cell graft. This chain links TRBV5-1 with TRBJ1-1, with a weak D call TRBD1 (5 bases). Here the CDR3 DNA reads TGCGCCAGCAGCTTGGACGGGGCAACGAACACTGAAGCTTTCTTT. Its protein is CASSLDGATNTEAFF.